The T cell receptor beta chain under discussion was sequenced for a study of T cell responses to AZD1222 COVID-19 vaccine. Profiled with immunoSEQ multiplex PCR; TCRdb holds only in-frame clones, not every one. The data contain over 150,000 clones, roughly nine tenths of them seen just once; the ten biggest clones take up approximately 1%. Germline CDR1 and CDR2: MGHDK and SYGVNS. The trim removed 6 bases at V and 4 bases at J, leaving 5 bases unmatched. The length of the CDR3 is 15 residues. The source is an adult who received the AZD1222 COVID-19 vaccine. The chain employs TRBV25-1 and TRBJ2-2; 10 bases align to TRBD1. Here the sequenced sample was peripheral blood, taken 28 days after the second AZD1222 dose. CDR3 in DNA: TGTGCCAGCAGCAGGGACAGGGGCTCCACCGGGGAGCTGTTTTTT. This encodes CASSRDRGSTGELFF.